Below, one T cell receptor beta chain is given with its context. The data stem from a study of blood T cell repertoires in COVID-19. Turning to the study itself: Acute and convalescent COVID-19 samples came from the United States, Italy and Spain. In each case, the material was cDNA or gDNA derived from T cells, B-cell-depleted T cells, or PBMCs.

With 3 bases removed from V and 5 bases from J, the gap between germline ends came to 11 bases. The CDR3 loop spans 13 amino acids. Germline assignment: CDR1 SQVTM and CDR2 ANQGSEA. In the original analysis: Scientists estimated how many nucleated cells there were by amplifying reference gene primers. TCRdb keeps only in-frame clones here, not all; method: immunoSEQ multiplex PCR. V, J and clone size were drawn from that table, and D and trimming were deduced from the DNA. The table has roughly 180,000 clones, approximately 88% seen once. This chain links TRBV29-1 with TRBJ2-1; TRBD2 is a possible D gene (6 bases). This receptor was taken from a woman in her thirties with acute or convalescent COVID-19. Sequenced: peripheral blood. The CDR3 loop is CSVESTSHNEQFF. The CDR3 DNA is TGCAGCGTTGAGTCCACTAGCCACAATGAGCAGTTCTTC.